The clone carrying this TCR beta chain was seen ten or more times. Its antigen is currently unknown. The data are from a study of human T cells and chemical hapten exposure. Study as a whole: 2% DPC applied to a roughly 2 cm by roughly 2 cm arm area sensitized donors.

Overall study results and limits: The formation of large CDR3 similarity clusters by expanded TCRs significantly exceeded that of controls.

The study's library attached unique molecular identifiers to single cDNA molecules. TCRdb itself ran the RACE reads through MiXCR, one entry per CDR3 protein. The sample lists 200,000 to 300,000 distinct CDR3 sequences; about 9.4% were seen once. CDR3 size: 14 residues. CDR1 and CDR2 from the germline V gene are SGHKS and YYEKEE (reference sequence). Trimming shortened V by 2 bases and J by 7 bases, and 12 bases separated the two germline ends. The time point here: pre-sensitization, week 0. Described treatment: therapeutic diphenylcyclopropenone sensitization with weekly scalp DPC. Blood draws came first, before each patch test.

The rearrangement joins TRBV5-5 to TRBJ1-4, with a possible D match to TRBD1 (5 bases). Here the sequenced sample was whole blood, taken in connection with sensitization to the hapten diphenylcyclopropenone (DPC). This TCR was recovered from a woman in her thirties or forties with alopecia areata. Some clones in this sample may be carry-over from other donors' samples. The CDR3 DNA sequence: TGTGCCAGCAGCTTACAGGCAAAGGTTGAAAAACTGTTTTTT. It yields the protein CASSLQAKVEKLFF.